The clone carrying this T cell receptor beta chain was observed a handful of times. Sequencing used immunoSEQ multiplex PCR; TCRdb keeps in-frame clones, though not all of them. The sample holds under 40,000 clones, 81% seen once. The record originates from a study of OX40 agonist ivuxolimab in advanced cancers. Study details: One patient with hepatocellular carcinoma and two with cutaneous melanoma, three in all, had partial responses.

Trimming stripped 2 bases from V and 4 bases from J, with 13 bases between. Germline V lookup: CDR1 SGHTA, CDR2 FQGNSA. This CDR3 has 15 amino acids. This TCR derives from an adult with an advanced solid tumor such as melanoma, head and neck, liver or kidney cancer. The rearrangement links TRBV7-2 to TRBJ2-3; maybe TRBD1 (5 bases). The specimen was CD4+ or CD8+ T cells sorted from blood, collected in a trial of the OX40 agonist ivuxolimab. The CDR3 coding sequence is TGTGCCAGCAGCTTAAGGGGTAGAGGCTCAGATACGCAGTATTTT. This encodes CASSLRGRGSDTQYF.